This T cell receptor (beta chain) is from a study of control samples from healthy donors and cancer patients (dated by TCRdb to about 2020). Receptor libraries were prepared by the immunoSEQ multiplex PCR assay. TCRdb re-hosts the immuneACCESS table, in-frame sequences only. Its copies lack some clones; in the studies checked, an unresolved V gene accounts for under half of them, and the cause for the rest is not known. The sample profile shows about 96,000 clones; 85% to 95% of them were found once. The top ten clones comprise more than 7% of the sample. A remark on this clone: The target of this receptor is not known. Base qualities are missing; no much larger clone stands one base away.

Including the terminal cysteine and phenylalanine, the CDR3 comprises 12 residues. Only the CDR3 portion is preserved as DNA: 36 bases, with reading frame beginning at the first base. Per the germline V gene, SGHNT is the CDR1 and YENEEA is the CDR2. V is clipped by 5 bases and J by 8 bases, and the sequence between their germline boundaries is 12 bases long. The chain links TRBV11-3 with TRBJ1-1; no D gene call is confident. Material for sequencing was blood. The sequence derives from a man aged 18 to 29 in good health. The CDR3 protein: CASSDNGREAFF. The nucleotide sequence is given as TGTGCCAGCAGCGATAATGGGCGCGAAGCTTTCTTT.